This T cell receptor (beta chain) was sequenced for a study of blood T cell repertoires in COVID-19 (TCRdb year 2020). At the level of the whole study: The collaborator samples originated in the United States, Italy and Spain and spanned the acute and convalescent phases of COVID-19. The material from the prospective study consisted of cDNA or gDNA derived from T cells, B-cell-depleted T cells, or PBMCs. The dataset comprised deeply sampled blood TCRbeta repertoires from subjects exposed to, actively infected with, or recovered from COVID-19. The repertoires were released in a freely available public database meant as a resource for research on the immune response to SARS-CoV-2. The samples were drawn from the first 160 participants of the ongoing ImmuneRACE study and from 950 to 1,500 subjects provided by 6 global collaborators. A de-identified subject ID, COVID-19 status, age in years and sex were almost always included in the sample metadata. Where available, HLA class I and class II types were taken from metadata supplied by the sample provider and were not determined by assay-based typing. Broad study findings and their caveats: Clinical and demographic metadata were provided uncurated, with the amount varying by source and participant.

TCRbeta CDR3 regions were amplified from genomic DNA by means of the immunoSEQ Assay, a bias-controlled multiplex PCR. The original pipeline was this. Nucleated cell counts per sample were estimated from amplification of reference gene primers within the assay. Sequence reads were collapsed and filtered to measure the absolute abundance of every unique TCRbeta CDR3 rearrangement. Productive Simpson clonality was computed per sample as the square root of Simpson's diversity index over productive rearrangements. Held by TCRdb, this immuneACCESS table contains in-frame sequences only and omits some clones. Under half of the omission traces to an unresolved V gene where checked; the cause of the rest is unknown. V, J and clone size derive from that table, while D and trimming were established from the DNA sequence. Across this sample there are fewer than 50,000 clones, with roughly 88% seen only once. The ten largest make up around 29% of the sample.

The germline V gene (reference sequence) provides CDR1 LNHDA and CDR2 SQIVND. After removal of 4 bases from V and 6 bases from J, the junction retains 3 bases not matched to a gene. The cysteine opens and the phenylalanine closes a CDR3 of 13 amino acids. Of all the DNA, just the CDR3 is kept, 39 bases in frame from base 1. Collaborating institutions collected whole blood in K2EDTA tubes following their own protocols. For TCRbeta analysis, collaborator samples were shipped as frozen whole blood, as isolated PBMCs, or as DNA extracted from either sample type. About this clone itself: The antigen it binds to is not known. No base-level quality is on record; no much larger clone is a single base apart.

This sequence uses TRBV19 and TRBJ1-5; 7 nucleotides in the junction match TRBD1. This sequence originates from an elderly woman with acute or convalescent COVID-19. Source material: peripheral blood. In nucleotide form, the sequence is TGTGCCAGTAGTACGACAGGGAGTCAGCCCCAGCATTTT. This is translated as CASSTTGSQPQHF.